A single sample is the source of the 8 T cell receptor beta chains below, sequenced in a study of radiation and T cells in renal cell carcinoma. The repertoire was sequenced with immunoSEQ multiplex PCR; TCRdb's copy has only in-frame clones and lacks some. The sample has some 140,000 clones, roughly 90% seen once. Regarding time point: baseline pretreatment blood. Treatment meaning: 15 Gy SBRT to primary tumor, nephrectomy 4 weeks later. Sequencing used blood, obtained from a patient whose treatment included radiotherapy and nephrectomy. The origin of the receptors is a woman aged 45-65 years with renal cell carcinoma.

CDR3 nucleotide sequence: TGCGCCAGCAGCCCACGGGTTGGTACCGGGGAGCTGTTTTTT. This gives the protein CASSPRVGTGELFF. V and J are TRBV10-1 and TRBJ2-2; no definite D call. This CDR3 spans 14 amino acids. V lost 6 bases and J 5 bases, leaving 13 bases between the germline ends. Germline-derived CDR1 and CDR2 are WNHNN and SYGVQD (reference sequence).

The chain employs TRBV2 and TRBJ2-3, with D tentatively TRBD2 (6 bases). The CDR3 length is 16 residues. From germline, CDR1 is SNHLY and CDR2 FYNNEI. The ends were cut back, 0 bases at V and 2 bases at J, with 12 bases in the middle. CDR3 nucleotide sequence: TGTGCCAGCAGTGAAGCAAAGGGACTTCACACAGATACGCAGTATTTT. It translates to CASSEAKGLHTDTQYF.

The V gene is TRBV11-2, the J gene TRBJ1-2; TRBD1 aligns across 9 bases. The CDR3 sequence is 15 residues long. Germline V gene lookup returns CDR1 SGHAT and CDR2 FQNNGV. Losses at the gene ends were 3 bases for V and 4 bases for J; bases not matched to a gene: 6. CDR3 amino acids: CASSLDRGYPYGYTF. CDR3 sequence (DNA): TGTGCCAGCAGCTTGGACAGGGGATATCCCTATGGCTACACCTTC.

V gene TRBV30 combines with J gene TRBJ1-5; D possibly corresponds to TRBD1 (5 bases). The V gene lost 3 bases and the J gene lost 9 bases, with 12 bases spanning the gap. This CDR3 is built from 12 residues. CDR1 and CDR2 (germline): GTSNPN, SVGIG (reference sequence). The CDR3 region has the DNA TGTGCCTGGAGCCGGCCGGGGGGGCCCCAGCATTTT. The encoded protein is CAWSRPGGPQHF.

V usage is TRBV4-1 and J usage is TRBJ2-2; TRBD1 matches 7 bases. Germline V CDR1 and CDR2: MGHRA, YSYEKL. The CDR3 consists of 15 residues. Trimming cost V 4 bases and J 2 bases; bases outside gene matches: 4. The CDR3 loop reads CASSPRQGNTGELFF. DNA of the CDR3: TGCGCCAGCAGCCCGCGACAGGGAAACACCGGGGAGCTGTTTTTT.

This chain connects TRBV29-1 to TRBJ2-2, with D perhaps matching TRBD1 (5 bases). Germline CDR1 reads SQVTM; CDR2 reads ANQGSEA. V was clipped by 4 bases and J by 7 bases, with 13 bases between them. The CDR3 runs to 13 residues. The CDR3 loop reads CSVARGVGGELFF. The DNA of the CDR3 is TGCAGCGTTGCAAGGGGTGTGGGCGGGGAGCTGTTTTTT.

V and J are TRBV7-8 and TRBJ2-5; 10 nucleotides agree with TRBD2. The CDR3 has 16 amino acids. J gave up 5 bases and V 5 bases, and 11 bases lay outside the gene matches. Germline V gives CDR1 SGHVS, CDR2 FQNEAQ. The CDR3 loop is CASSPWVLAGAETQYF. CDR3 coding DNA: TGTGCCAGCAGCCCCTGGGTGCTAGCGGGGGCCGAGACCCAGTACTTC.

The chain couples TRBV7-2 to TRBJ1-2, with D possibly matching TRBD1 (6 bases). This CDR3 contains 13 residues. The germline V gene encodes CDR1 SGHTA and CDR2 FQGNSA. Deletions cut 3 bases from V and 8 bases from J, with 13 bases between. The CDR3 region has the DNA TGTGCCAGCAGCTTGGCAGGGGACTCGGGCTACACCTTC. This sequence encodes CASSLAGDSGYTF.